These 14 T cell receptor beta chains share one sample of origin, sequenced in a study of CD4 T cell repertoires in COVID-19. Some clones are missing from TCRdb's copy, which holds only in-frame ones; the method was immunoSEQ multiplex PCR. The top ten hold more than 2% of the sample, which has 8,000 or so clones, roughly 80% seen once. The memory T cells were sequenced right after ex vivo isolation, without culture. Sample: effector memory CD4+ T cells from blood, taken before the COVID-19 pandemic. Receptor source: a human donor who had COVID-19.

This rearrangement joins TRBV18 to TRBJ2-7; no clear D gene. Trimming took off 4 bases at V and 7 bases at J, with 17 bases between the two ends. This CDR3 contains 14 residues. The germline V gene has CDR1 KGHSH and CDR2 LQKENI. DNA of the CDR3: TGTGCCAGCTCACGCGACTCCCGAGGTGGAGAGCAGTACTTC. This encodes CASSRDSRGGEQYF.

The chain is built from TRBV5-1 and TRBJ1-1; possible D gene TRBD1, 6 bases. The V and J ends lost 6 bases and 7 bases respectively, with 16 bases between them. Germline CDR1 is SGHRS and CDR2 is YFSETQ. The CDR3 consists of 13 residues. Here the CDR3 reads CASTSTGYSEAFF. The CDR3 nucleotides read TGCGCCAGCACCTCGACAGGTTATAGTGAAGCTTTCTTT.

The chain has TRBV18 and TRBJ1-2; D is undetermined. The V end was cut by 3 bases, the J end by 4 bases, with 9 bases between. Per the germline V gene, CDR1 is KGHSH and CDR2 is LQKENI. CDR3 length: 13 residues. The CDR3 bases are TGTGCCAGCTCACCTTTACAGTTCTATGGCTACACCTTC. Its protein product is CASSPLQFYGYTF.

This rearrangement joins TRBV7-9 to TRBJ1-2; a possible D gene is TRBD1 (6 bases). The V gene lost 1 base and the J gene lost 1 base, with 10 bases spanning the gap. This CDR3 has 15 amino acids. Germline V gene sequence: CDR1 SEHNR, CDR2 FQNEAQ (reference sequence). The CDR3 sequence: CASSLGTAFNYGYTF. The CDR3 DNA reads as TGTGCCAGCAGCTTAGGGACAGCTTTTAACTATGGCTACACCTTC.

CDR3: CASNLAHSGTEAFF. The DNA of the CDR3 is TGTGCCAGCAACTTGGCACATTCCGGGACTGAAGCTTTCTTT. The genes are TRBV11-2 and TRBJ1-1; D uncertain. The V end was cut by 7 bases, the J end by 5 bases, with 17 bases between. The CDR3 consists of 14 residues. Germline V gives CDR1 SGHAT, CDR2 FQNNGV.

Only a few counts were recorded for this clone. The chain joins TRBV10-1 to TRBJ2-1; tentatively, D is TRBD2 (6 bases). CDR3 length equals 12 residues. The germline gives CDR1 WNHNN, CDR2 SYGVQD (reference sequence). With 4 bases removed from V and 10 bases from J, the gap between germline ends came to 11 bases. The CDR3 nucleotides are TGCGCCAGCAGTGTAAGGCGGGACGAGCAGTTCTTC. Protein product: CASSVRRDEQFF.

The V gene is TRBV6-1, the J gene TRBJ1-1; TRBD1 aligns across 8 bases. The CDR3 sequence is 14 residues long. Trimming cost V 8 bases and J 3 bases; bases outside gene matches: 8. The germline CDR1 and CDR2 sequences are MNHNS and SASEGT. CDR3 residues: CASEEPGGYTEAFF. CDR3 sequence (DNA): TGTGCCAGCGAGGAGCCAGGGGGCTACACTGAAGCTTTCTTT.

The V call is TRBV10-3, the J call TRBJ1-1; a weak D match, TRBD1 (5 bases). The germline V gene encodes CDR1 ENHRY and CDR2 SYGVKD. V gave up 9 bases and J gave up 5 bases, with 10 bases separating them. The CDR3 totals 11 residues. CDR3 region: CAMGGGTEAFF. Written as DNA, the CDR3 is TGTGCCATGGGGGGGGGTACTGAAGCTTTCTTT.

In its sample, this clone was seen once. The rearrangement uses TRBV9 and TRBJ2-1, with TRBD2 matching over 8 bases. Germline CDR1 reads SGDLS; CDR2 reads YYNGEE. The CDR3 length is 15 residues. Trimming removed 0 bases from V and 1 base from J; junction bases left unmatched: 0. Here the CDR3 DNA reads TGTGCCAGCAGCGTAGGCGGGGGGTCCTACAATGAGCAGTTCTTC. This encodes CASSVGGGSYNEQFF.

This chain connects TRBV11-2 to TRBJ1-4, with 8 bases lining up with TRBD1. The CDR3 runs to 16 residues. J gave up 10 bases and V 0 bases, and 10 bases lay outside the gene matches. Germline V CDR1 and CDR2: SGHAT, FQNNGV. The CDR3 coding sequence is TGTGCCAGCAGCTTAGATCGTATACAGGGGGTGCCAAAACTGTTTTTT. Translated, it gives CASSLDRIQGVPKLFF.

The chain recombines TRBV19 with TRBJ1-2, with 7 bases lining up with TRBD1. CDR3 size: 14 residues. The germline CDR1 and CDR2 sequences are LNHDA and SQIVND (reference sequence). V gave up 9 bases and J gave up 2 bases; unmatched junction bases: 9. This chain's CDR3 is CASATGEGNYGYTF. In DNA form, the CDR3 reads TGTGCCAGCGCCACAGGGGAAGGGAACTATGGCTACACCTTC.

On this clone itself: Other DNA sequences in the sample encode the same CDR3. The genes are TRBV11-3 and TRBJ2-2; unclear D gene. This CDR3 contains 11 residues. V was shortened by 6 bases and J by 5 bases, with 4 bases between the two germline ends. Germline V lookup: CDR1 SGHNT, CDR2 YENEEA. CDR3 nucleotide sequence: TGTGCCAGCAGATCTACCGGGGAGCTGTTTTTT. Translated: CASRSTGELFF. Full variable domain (outside the CDR3, taken from reference TRBV11-3 and TRBJ2-2): EAGVVQSPRYKIIEKKQPVAFWCNPISGHNTLYWYLQNLGQGPELLIRYENEEAVDDSQLPKDRFSAERLKGVDSTLKIQPAELGDSAVYLCASRSTGELFFGEGSRLTVL.

V usage is TRBV28 and J usage is TRBJ2-3; 10 bases align to TRBD2. Germline assignment: CDR1 MDHEN and CDR2 SYDVKM. The CDR3 is made up of 18 amino acids. Germline trimming cut 7 bases from V and 3 bases from J; bases unmatched to any gene: 16. The CDR3 DNA reads as TGTGCCAGCAACCTAGCGGGAGAGGGGGGGCTAGGGACAGATACGCAGTATTTT. This encodes CASNLAGEGGLGTDTQYF.

In this sample, this clone turned up once. V gene TRBV7-9 combines with J gene TRBJ1-1; 9 bases line up with TRBD1. Germline V gene sequence: CDR1 SEHNR, CDR2 FQNEAQ (reference sequence). This CDR3 region has 17 residues. The V and J ends lost 1 base and 4 bases, in that order; junction bases with no gene match: 10. The CDR3 region is CASSLEGDRAYVTEAFF. The DNA for the CDR3 is TGTGCCAGCAGCTTAGAGGGGGACAGGGCTTATGTCACTGAAGCTTTCTTT.